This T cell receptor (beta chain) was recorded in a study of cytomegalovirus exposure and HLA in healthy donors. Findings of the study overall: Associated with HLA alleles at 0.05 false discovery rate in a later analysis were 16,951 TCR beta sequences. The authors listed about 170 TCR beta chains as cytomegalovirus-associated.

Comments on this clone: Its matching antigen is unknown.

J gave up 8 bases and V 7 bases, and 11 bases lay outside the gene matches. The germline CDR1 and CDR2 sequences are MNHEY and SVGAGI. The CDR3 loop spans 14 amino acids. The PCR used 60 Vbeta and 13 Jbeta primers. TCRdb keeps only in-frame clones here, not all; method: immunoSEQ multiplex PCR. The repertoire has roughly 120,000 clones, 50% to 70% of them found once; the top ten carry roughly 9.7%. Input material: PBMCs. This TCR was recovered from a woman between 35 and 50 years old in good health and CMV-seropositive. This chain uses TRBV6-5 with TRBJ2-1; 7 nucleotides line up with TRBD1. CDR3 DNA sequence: TGTGCCAGCAAAAAGGGGGCGGAAAAGGATGAGCAGTTCTTC. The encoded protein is CASKKGAEKDEQFF.